What follows are 3 T cell receptor beta chains derived from one specimen sequenced in a study of shared clonotypes between healthy human individuals. Generated by immunoSEQ multiplex PCR, the TCRdb table keeps only in-frame clones and is missing some. The sample holds roughly 1,600,000 clones, less than 99% seen once. The sequenced material came from naive CD4+ T cells sorted from blood. As for subset: CD45RA+ positively selected. Receptor source: a man aged 30-40 years in good health.

The V call is TRBV10-1, the J call TRBJ1-5; D might be TRBD1 (5 bases). V was pared by 8 bases and J by 4 bases, with 9 bases between. Germline CDR1 is WNHNN and CDR2 is SYGVQD (reference sequence). This CDR3 has 12 residues. The CDR3 DNA is TGCGCCAGCGGGGACGGGAATCAGCCCCAGCATTTT. Translating it yields CASGDGNQPQHF.

The J gene is TRBJ2-7, the V gene TRBV2; D not resolved. CDR1 is SNHLY, CDR2 FYNNEI, per germline. This CDR3 comprises 14 residues. Trimming shortened V by 7 bases and J by 7 bases, and 20 bases separated the two germline ends. For the CDR3, the DNA is TGTGCCAGCACCTCCCTGCGGTTGGCTGTTGAGCAGTACTTC. As protein: CASTSLRLAVEQYF.

The rearrangement uses TRBV6-7 and TRBJ2-1, with 8 bases identical to TRBD2. TRBV6-7 is annotated as an ORF whose role is uncertain. The CDR3 consists of 16 residues. The V and J ends lost 1 base and 9 bases, in that order; junction bases with no gene match: 11. CDR3 in amino acids: CASSYFPLAGKGEQFF. The DNA of the CDR3 is TGTGCCAGCAGTTACTTCCCTTTAGCGGGAAAAGGTGAGCAGTTCTTC.